Listed below are T cell receptor beta chains from one sample, sequenced in a study of human T cells and chemical hapten exposure. A single record per CDR3 protein comes from TCRdb applying MiXCR to the RACE reads. The data show under 50,000 distinct CDR3 sequences, about 13% seen once. The sequenced sample was whole blood, obtained in connection with sensitization to the hapten diphenylcyclopropenone (DPC). These receptor sequences come from a woman aged 40-49 years with alopecia areata. Some clones in this sample may be carry-over from other donors' samples. Both conserved end residues are part of each CDR3. D genes are given only for firm matches. A row's size may be missing; if present it is once, few, many or a size class.

clone_size	v_call	d_call	j_call	cdr3_aa	cdr3_nt
few	TRBV10-2	TRBD1	TRBJ1-1	CASLAGTANTEAFF	TGCGCCAGCCTGGCCGGGACAGCGAACACTGAAGCTTTCTTT
.	TRBV29-1	.	TRBJ2-5	CSVAFETQYF	TGCAGCGTTGCGTTCGAGACCCAGTACTTC
many	TRBV9	.	TRBJ2-1	CASSPRLVGRNEQFF	TGTGCCAGCAGCCCCCGGCTAGTGGGTCGGAATGAGCAGTTCTTC
few	TRBV15	.	TRBJ2-1	CATRDAAYNEQFF	TGTGCCACGCGGGACGCCGCCTACAATGAGCAGTTCTTC
.	TRBV2	TRBD2	TRBJ2-7	CASTPLSGRAAEQYF	TGTGCCAGCACCCCTTTGAGCGGGAGGGCCGCCGAGCAGTACTTC
.	TRBV4-1	.	TRBJ2-3	CASSQGNLDTQYF	TGCGCCAGCAGCCAAGGGAATCTTGATACGCAGTATTTT
many	TRBV4-1	TRBD1	TRBJ2-1	CASSQFPTGINEQFF	TGCGCCAGCAGCCAGTTCCCGACAGGGATCAATGAGCAGTTCTTC
many	TRBV28	.	TRBJ1-2	CASTSRDYGYTF	TGTGCCAGCACCAGCAGGGACTATGGCTACACCTTC
few	TRBV7-2	.	TRBJ1-6	CASSLVRRWYNSPLHF	TGTGCCAGCAGCTTAGTTCGGCGATGGTATAATTCACCCCTCCACTTT
many	TRBV6-2/TRBV6-3	.	TRBJ1-5	CASSLRGYQPQHF	TGTGCCAGCAGTCTAAGGGGATACCAGCCCCAGCATTTT
few	TRBV20-1	TRBD1	TRBJ2-7	CSAGDRGYEQYF	TGCAGTGCCGGGGACAGGGGGTACGAGCAGTACTTC
.	TRBV10-3	.	TRBJ1-5	CAIGATQSNQPQHF	TGTGCCATCGGCGCGACACAGAGCAATCAGCCCCAGCATTTT
.	TRBV11-2	TRBD1	TRBJ2-1	CASSGGQWDNEQFF	TGTGCCAGCAGCGGGGGACAGTGGGATAATGAGCAGTTCTTC
.	TRBV7-2	.	TRBJ2-7	CAISGSSYEQYF	TGTGCCATCAGCGGCAGCTCCTACGAGCAGTACTTC
few	TRBV29-1	TRBD1	TRBJ1-1	CSIVDRLTEAFF	TGCAGCATTGTGGACAGGTTGACTGAAGCTTTCTTT
many	TRBV9	.	TRBJ1-5	CASSVDRQPQHF	TGTGCCAGCAGCGTAGACAGACAGCCCCAGCATTTT
many	TRBV12-3/TRBV12-4	.	TRBJ2-2	CASKEGVGGELFF	TGTGCCAGCAAAGAGGGTGTAGGCGGGGAGCTGTTTTTT
few	TRBV11-1	.	TRBJ1-2	CASSLEGDGYTF	TGTGCCAGCAGCTTAGAGGGAGATGGCTACACCTTC
few	TRBV11-2	.	TRBJ2-5	CASSPGPDRETQYF	TGTGCCAGCAGCCCCGGACCCGATAGGGAGACCCAGTACTTC
few	TRBV20-1	.	TRBJ1-1	CSARGRQNTEAFF	TGCAGTGCTAGAGGACGGCAGAACACTGAAGCTTTCTTT
many	TRBV18	TRBD1	TRBJ2-6	CASSAPGGAGANVLTF	TGTGCCAGCTCGGCGCCAGGGGGCGCTGGGGCCAACGTCCTGACTTTC
few	TRBV9	TRBD2	TRBJ2-3	CASSVRLAGVDTQYF	TGTGCCAGCAGCGTAAGACTAGCGGGAGTAGATACGCAGTATTTT
many	TRBV12-3/TRBV12-4	.	TRBJ1-2	CASSLAQNNYGYTF	TGTGCCAGCAGTTTAGCGCAGAACAACTATGGCTACACCTTC
many	TRBV5-4	.	TRBJ1-2	CASSDRSSLSGYTF	TGTGCCAGCAGCGACCGCAGTTCTTTATCTGGCTACACCTTC
many	TRBV11-3	TRBD2	TRBJ2-2	CASSSTSGRYSTGELFF	TGTGCCAGCAGCTCCACTAGCGGGAGGTACTCCACCGGGGAGCTGTTTTTT
many	TRBV7-2	.	TRBJ2-3	CASSLRDFLTDTQYF	TGTGCCAGCAGCTTGCGGGACTTCCTCACAGATACGCAGTATTTT
.	TRBV28	TRBD2	TRBJ2-5	CASSLGLAVPSHRIETQYF	TGTGCCAGCAGTCTGGGACTAGCGGTACCATCCCACAGAATAGAGACCCAGTACTTC
.	TRBV11-3	TRBD2	TRBJ2-3	CASSSGLAGDTDTQYF	TGTGCCAGCAGCTCAGGACTAGCGGGGGATACAGATACGCAGTATTTT
.	TRBV4-3	.	TRBJ2-7	CASSPRAEGTYEQYF	TGCGCCAGCAGCCCACGGGCGGAGGGAACCTACGAGCAGTACTTC
many	TRBV29-1	TRBD1	TRBJ1-5	CSAGQGAGEPQHF	TGCAGCGCCGGACAGGGGGCTGGTGAGCCCCAGCATTTT
many	TRBV20-1	TRBD2	TRBJ2-4	CSAPLAGESKNIQYF	TGCAGTGCCCCACTAGCGGGAGAGTCCAAAAACATTCAGTACTTC
few	TRBV28	.	TRBJ2-7	CASHRGGEGLEQYF	TGTGCCAGCCATCGTGGGGGTGAAGGTTTAGAGCAGTACTTC
few	TRBV7-9	.	TRBJ1-4	CASSQEGGEKLFF	TGTGCCAGCAGCCAAGAAGGGGGTGAAAAACTGTTTTTT
few	TRBV11-2	.	TRBJ2-5	CASSVATETQYF	TGTGCCAGCAGCGTAGCCACGGAGACCCAGTACTTC
.	TRBV5-1	.	TRBJ2-5	CASSLGSGATLVETQYF	TGCGCCAGCAGTCTTGGCTCAGGGGCTACGTTAGTCGAGACCCAGTACTTC
many	TRBV9	.	TRBJ2-1	CASSEGPSSYNEQFF	TGTGCCAGCAGCGAGGGTCCCAGCTCCTACAATGAGCAGTTCTTC
.	TRBV5-1	TRBD2	TRBJ2-3	CASSLGPRGDTQYF	TGCGCCAGCAGCCTGGGCCCGCGGGGGGATACGCAGTATTTT
.	TRBV28	.	TRBJ2-5	CASSFPHPTLETQYF	TGTGCCAGCAGTTTCCCACATCCGACGCTAGAGACCCAGTACTTC
.	TRBV2	.	TRBJ1-6	CASMNPSPLHF	TGTGCCAGCATGAACCCTTCACCCCTCCACTTT
many	TRBV5-1	TRBD2	TRBJ2-5	CATRTSGDQETQYF	TGCGCCACCCGGACTAGCGGGGACCAAGAGACCCAGTACTTC
many	TRBV28	.	TRBJ2-2	CASREGSGELFF	TGTGCCAGCAGGGAGGGTTCCGGGGAGCTGTTTTTT
many	TRBV28	TRBD1	TRBJ2-7	CASRTDRDRGSYEQYF	TGTGCCAGCAGGACCGACCGGGACAGGGGTTCTTACGAGCAGTACTTC
many	TRBV5-1	.	TRBJ1-2	CASSLTARDVGYTF	TGCGCCAGCAGCTTGACGGCCAGGGACGTTGGCTACACCTTC
many	TRBV5-1	.	TRBJ2-7	CASSLGQGLYEQYF	TGCGCCAGCAGCTTGGGTCAGGGGCTCTACGAGCAGTACTTC
many	TRBV5-1	TRBD1	TRBJ1-3	CASTPGPGGTTSGNTIYF	TGCGCCAGCACCCCGGGGCCAGGGGGCACCACCTCTGGAAACACCATATATTTT
many	TRBV4-1	.	TRBJ2-7	CASSPGGRGEQYF	TGCGCCAGCAGCCCTGGGGGTCGGGGCGAGCAGTACTTC
.	TRBV9	.	TRBJ2-2	CASSVNTGELFF	TGTGCCAGCAGCGTTAACACCGGGGAGCTGTTTTTT
many	TRBV5-1	.	TRBJ1-1	CASSLGQDSGGAFF	TGCGCCAGCAGCTTGGGTCAGGACTCAGGCGGAGCTTTCTTT
many	TRBV5-1	.	TRBJ1-1	CASLAPGSTEAFF	TGCGCCAGCCTGGCGCCGGGGTCAACTGAAGCTTTCTTT
many	TRBV24-1	.	TRBJ1-2	CATSDLRTTNGYTF	TGTGCCACCAGTGATCTCCGGACAACCAATGGCTACACCTTC
.	TRBV29-1	TRBD1	TRBJ2-7	CSPEHTGEFYEQYF	TGCAGCCCAGAGCATACAGGGGAATTCTACGAGCAGTACTTC
.	TRBV29-1	TRBD2	TRBJ2-7	CSAAAGGVLEQYF	TGCAGCGCCGCAGCGGGAGGTGTGCTCGAGCAGTACTTC
many	TRBV15	.	TRBJ2-3	CATSRGEDGDTQYF	TGTGCCACCAGCAGGGGGGAAGACGGAGATACGCAGTATTTT
few	TRBV18	.	TRBJ1-1	CASSPFRENTEAFF	TGTGCCAGCTCACCATTTCGGGAGAACACTGAAGCTTTCTTT
.	TRBV12-3/TRBV12-4	TRBD2	TRBJ2-1	CASRPLAGGNEQFF	TGTGCCAGCAGACCCCTAGCGGGGGGCAATGAGCAGTTCTTC
.	TRBV28	.	TRBJ2-3	CASSSAGEGADTQYF	TGTGCCAGCAGTAGTGCGGGAGAGGGGGCAGATACGCAGTATTTT
few	TRBV28	TRBD1	TRBJ2-7	CASTITGGTYEQYF	TGTGCCAGCACGATCACAGGGGGCACGTACGAGCAGTACTTC
.	TRBV29-1	TRBD1	TRBJ2-7	CSVGTGGSYEQYF	TGCAGCGTCGGGACAGGGGGCAGCTACGAGCAGTACTTC